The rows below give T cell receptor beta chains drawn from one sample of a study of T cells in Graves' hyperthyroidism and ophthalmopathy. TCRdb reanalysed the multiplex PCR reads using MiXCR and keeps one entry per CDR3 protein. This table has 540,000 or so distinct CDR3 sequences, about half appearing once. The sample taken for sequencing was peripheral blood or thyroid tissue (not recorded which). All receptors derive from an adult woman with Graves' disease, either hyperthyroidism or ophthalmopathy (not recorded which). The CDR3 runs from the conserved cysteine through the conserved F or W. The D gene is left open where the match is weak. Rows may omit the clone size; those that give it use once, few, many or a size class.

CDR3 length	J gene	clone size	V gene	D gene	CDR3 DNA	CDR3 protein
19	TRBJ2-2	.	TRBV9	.	TGTGCCAGCAGCGTAGCAGGAGGGCCCTACTCTTACAACACCGGGGAGCTGTTTTTT	CASSVAGGPYSYNTGELFF
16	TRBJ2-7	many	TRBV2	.	TGTGCCAGCGGATCGGTGACGAGCACAAGGGGCTACGAGCAGTACTTC	CASGSVTSTRGYEQYF
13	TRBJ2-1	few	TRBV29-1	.	TGCAGCGTTGAAACGGAGGAGCTATTTGAGCAGTTCTTC	CSVETEELFEQFF
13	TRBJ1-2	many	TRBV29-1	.	TGCAGCGTTGTACGGTCAGTTAGCTATGGCTACACCTTC	CSVVRSVSYGYTF
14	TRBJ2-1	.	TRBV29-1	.	TGCAGCGTTCCACGAACCGGGACACGCAATGAGCAGTTCTTC	CSVPRTGTRNEQFF
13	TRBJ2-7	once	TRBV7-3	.	TGTGCCAGCAGCTCCCCAGGCGCAAATGAGCAGTACTTC	CASSSPGANEQYF
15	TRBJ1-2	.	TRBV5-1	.	TGCGCCAGCAGCTTGGGATTGGGTTCCTACTATGGCTACACCTTC	CASSLGLGSYYGYTF
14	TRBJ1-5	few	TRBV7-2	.	TGTGCCTGGTCCGGCGGGGGTAGCAATCAGCCCCAGCATTTT	CAWSGGGSNQPQHF
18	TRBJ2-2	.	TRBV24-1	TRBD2	TGTGCAACCAGTGATTCTGGACTAGCGGGGACGAACACCGGGGAGCTGTTTTTT	CATSDSGLAGTNTGELFF
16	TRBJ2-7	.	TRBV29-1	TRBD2	TGCAGCGTCTCGGGACTAGCGGGAGCGGCCCCCTACGAGCAGTACTTC	CSVSGLAGAAPYEQYF
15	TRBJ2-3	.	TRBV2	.	TGTGCCAGCAGCCCTTCCTTGGACTTCACAGATACGCAGTATTTT	CASSPSLDFTDTQYF
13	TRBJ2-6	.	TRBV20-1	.	TGCAGTGCTTCCCCCCCGGGGGTCAACGTCCTGACTTTC	CSASPPGVNVLTF
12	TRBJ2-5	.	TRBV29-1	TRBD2	TGCAGCGTTTCCGGCGGGAGAGAGACCCAGTACTTC	CSVSGGRETQYF
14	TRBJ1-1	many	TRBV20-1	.	TGCAGTGCTACCCCCCGCCCGGGGCTCACTGAAGCTTTCTTT	CSATPRPGLTEAFF
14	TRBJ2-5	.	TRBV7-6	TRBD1	TGTGCCAGCAGTAACAGGGGGATTTCAGAGACCCAGTACTTC	CASSNRGISETQYF
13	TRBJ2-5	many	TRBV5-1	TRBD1	TGCGCCAGCGGCAGGGGGCTTCAAGAGACCCAGTACTTC	CASGRGLQETQYF
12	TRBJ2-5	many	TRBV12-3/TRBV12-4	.	TGTGCCACCAGTTTGGAAAAAGAGACCCAGTACTTC	CATSLEKETQYF
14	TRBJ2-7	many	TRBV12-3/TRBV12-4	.	TGTGCCAGCACCCTGCTTAGGAGCGGAGCCGAGCAGTACTTC	CASTLLRSGAEQYF
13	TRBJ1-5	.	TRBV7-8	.	TGTGCCAGCAGCTTGGTCCCAAATCAGCCCCAGCATTTT	CASSLVPNQPQHF
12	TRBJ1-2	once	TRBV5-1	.	TGCGCCGGCAGCTTTACAGGGTCGGCCCGCACCTTC	CAGSFTGSARTF
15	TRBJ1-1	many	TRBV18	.	TGTGCCAGCTCACCACGTCGCGCGCTGGGCACTGAAGCTTTCTTT	CASSPRRALGTEAFF
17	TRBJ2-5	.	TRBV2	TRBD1	TGTGCCAGCAGCCCCCCCTTGGACAGGGGGCCTGCAGAGACCCAGTACTTC	CASSPPLDRGPAETQYF
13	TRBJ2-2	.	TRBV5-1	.	TGCGCCAGCAGCTTGGAAGCTGCCGGGGAGCTGTTTTTT	CASSLEAAGELFF
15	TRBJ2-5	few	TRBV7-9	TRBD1	TGTGCCAGCACCTTGGACAGGGGTAGCGGGGAGACCCAGTACTTC	CASTLDRGSGETQYF
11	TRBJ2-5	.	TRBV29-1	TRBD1	TGCAGCGTTGACCAGGGGGCTGGAAAGTACTTC	CSVDQGAGKYF
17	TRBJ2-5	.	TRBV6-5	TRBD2	TGTGCCAGCAGTCTCCGGACTAGCGGGGGTGGTGTGGAGACCCAGTACTTC	CASSLRTSGGGVETQYF